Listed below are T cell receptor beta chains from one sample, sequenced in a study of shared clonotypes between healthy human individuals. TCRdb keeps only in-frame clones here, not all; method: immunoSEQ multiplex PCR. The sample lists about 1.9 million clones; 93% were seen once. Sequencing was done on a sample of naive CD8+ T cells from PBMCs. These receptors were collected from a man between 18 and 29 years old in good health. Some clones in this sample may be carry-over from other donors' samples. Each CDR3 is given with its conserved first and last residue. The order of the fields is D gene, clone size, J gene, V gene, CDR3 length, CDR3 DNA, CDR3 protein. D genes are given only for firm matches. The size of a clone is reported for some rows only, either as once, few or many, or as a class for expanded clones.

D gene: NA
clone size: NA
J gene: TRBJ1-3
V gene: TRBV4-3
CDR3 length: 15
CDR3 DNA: TGCGCCAGCAGCCAAGAGCGCAGGGCATTCGACACCATATATTTT
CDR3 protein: CASSQERRAFDTIYF

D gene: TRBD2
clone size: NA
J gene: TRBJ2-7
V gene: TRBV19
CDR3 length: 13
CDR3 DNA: TGTGCCAGTAGTGAACCGGGACTAGCGGGAGGGTTCTTC
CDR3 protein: CASSEPGLAGGFF

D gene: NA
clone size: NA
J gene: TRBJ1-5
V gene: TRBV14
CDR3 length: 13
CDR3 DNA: TGTGCCAGCAGCCCCAAATCGGGCCAGCCCCAGCATTTT
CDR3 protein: CASSPKSGQPQHF

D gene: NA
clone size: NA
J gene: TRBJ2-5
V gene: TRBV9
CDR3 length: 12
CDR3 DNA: TGTGCCAGCAGCGGACCGGCCGAGACCCAGTACTTC
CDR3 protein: CASSGPAETQYF

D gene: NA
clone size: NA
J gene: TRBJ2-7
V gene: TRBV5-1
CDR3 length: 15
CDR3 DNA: TGCGCCAGCAGCCTCAAGAGACACCTCTCCTACGAGCAGTACTTC
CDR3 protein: CASSLKRHLSYEQYF

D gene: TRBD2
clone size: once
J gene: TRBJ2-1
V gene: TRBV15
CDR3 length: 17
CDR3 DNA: TGTGCCACCAGCAGAAATTATAGCGGGAGGTCGTACAATGAGCAGTTCTTC
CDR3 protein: CATSRNYSGRSYNEQFF

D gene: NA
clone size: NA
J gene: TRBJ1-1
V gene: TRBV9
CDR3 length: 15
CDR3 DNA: TGTGCCAGCAGCGTAGGGACAACCATGTGGACTGAAGCTTTCTTT
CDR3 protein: CASSVGTTMWTEAFF

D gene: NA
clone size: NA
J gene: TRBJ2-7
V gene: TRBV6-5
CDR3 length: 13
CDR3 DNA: TGTGCCAGCAGCGGGGACTCCCCTTACGAGCAGTACTTC
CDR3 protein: CASSGDSPYEQYF

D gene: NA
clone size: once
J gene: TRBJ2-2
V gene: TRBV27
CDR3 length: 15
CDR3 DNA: TGTGCCAGCAGTTTAAGTGGCCCCAACGCCGGGGAGCTGTTTTTT
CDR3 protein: CASSLSGPNAGELFF

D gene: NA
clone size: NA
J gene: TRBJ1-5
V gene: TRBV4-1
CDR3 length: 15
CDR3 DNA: TGCGCCAGCAGCCAAGGGCAGAATAGCAATCAGCCCCAGCATTTT
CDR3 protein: CASSQGQNSNQPQHF

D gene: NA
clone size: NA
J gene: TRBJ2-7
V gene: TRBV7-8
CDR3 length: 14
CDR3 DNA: TGTGCCAGCAGCTCCGGGACGGGAGCCTACGAGCAGTACTTC
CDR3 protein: CASSSGTGAYEQYF

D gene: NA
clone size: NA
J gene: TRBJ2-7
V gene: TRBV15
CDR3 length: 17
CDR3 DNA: TGTGCCACCAGCAGAGCCCTTGAAGGGGGGGGGCAGTACGAGCAGTACTTC
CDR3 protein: CATSRALEGGGQYEQYF

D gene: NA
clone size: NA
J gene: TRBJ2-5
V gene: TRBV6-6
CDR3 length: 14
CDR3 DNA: TGTGCCAGCAGTTACAAAGGGTATCAAGAGACCCAGTACTTC
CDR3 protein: CASSYKGYQETQYF

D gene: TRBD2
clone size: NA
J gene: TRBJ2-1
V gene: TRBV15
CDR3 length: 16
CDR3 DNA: TGTGCCACCAGCAGGAGTCCCGGGAGGCCTGACAATGAGCAGTTCTTC
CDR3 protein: CATSRSPGRPDNEQFF

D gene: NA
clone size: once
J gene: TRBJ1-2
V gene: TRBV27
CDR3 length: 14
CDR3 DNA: TGTGCCAGCAGTTGGGGGGAGGGTTCGATTGGCTACACCTTC
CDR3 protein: CASSWGEGSIGYTF

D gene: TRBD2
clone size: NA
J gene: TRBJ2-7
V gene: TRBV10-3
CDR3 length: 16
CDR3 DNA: TGTGCCATCAGTTCCGTCGGGGGGACCCTTTCCTACGAGCAGTACTTC
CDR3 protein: CAISSVGGTLSYEQYF

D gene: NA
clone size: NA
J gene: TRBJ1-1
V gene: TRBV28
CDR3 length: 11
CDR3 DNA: TGTGCCAGCAGTCTAGACACTGAAGCTTTCTTT
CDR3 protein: CASSLDTEAFF

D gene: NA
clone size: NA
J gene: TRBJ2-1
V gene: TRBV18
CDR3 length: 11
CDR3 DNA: TGTGCCAGCTCAGTGGGCAATGAGCAGTTCTTC
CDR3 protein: CASSVGNEQFF

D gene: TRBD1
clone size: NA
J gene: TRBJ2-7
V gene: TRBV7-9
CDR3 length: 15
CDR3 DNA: TGTGCCAGCAGCTCAGAGGACAGGGTCCTCTACGAGCAGTACTTC
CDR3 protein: CASSSEDRVLYEQYF

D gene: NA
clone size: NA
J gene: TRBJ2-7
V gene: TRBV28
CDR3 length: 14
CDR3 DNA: TGTGCCAGCAGACTCGACGGGACCCCCTACGAGCAGTACTTC
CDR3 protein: CASRLDGTPYEQYF

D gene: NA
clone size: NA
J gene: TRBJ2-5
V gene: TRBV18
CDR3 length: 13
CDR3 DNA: TGTGCCAGCTCACCGGGGGGAGGCGAGACCCAGTACTTC
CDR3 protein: CASSPGGGETQYF

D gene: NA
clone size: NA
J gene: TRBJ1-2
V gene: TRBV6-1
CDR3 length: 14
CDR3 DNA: TGTGCCAGCAGTGGTCACCGAACTAACTATGGCTACACCTTC
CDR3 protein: CASSGHRTNYGYTF

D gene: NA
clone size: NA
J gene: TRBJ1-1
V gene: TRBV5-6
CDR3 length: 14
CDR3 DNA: TGTGCCAGCAGCGCGGACGGTTACTTCACTGAAGCTTTCTTT
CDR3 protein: CASSADGYFTEAFF

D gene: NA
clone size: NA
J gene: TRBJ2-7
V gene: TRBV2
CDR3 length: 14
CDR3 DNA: TGTGCCAGTTCATTCAGGGAGGATTTCTACGAGCAGTACTTC
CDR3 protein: CASSFREDFYEQYF

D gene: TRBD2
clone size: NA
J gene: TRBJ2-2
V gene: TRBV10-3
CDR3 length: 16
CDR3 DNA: TGTGCCATCAGTGGAGAAAGCGGGAGGGGTACCGGGGAGCTGTTTTTT
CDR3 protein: CAISGESGRGTGELFF

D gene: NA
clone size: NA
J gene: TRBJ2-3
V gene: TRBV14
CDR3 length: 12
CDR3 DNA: TGTGCCAGCAGCCCACACACAGATACGCAGTATTTT
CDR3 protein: CASSPHTDTQYF

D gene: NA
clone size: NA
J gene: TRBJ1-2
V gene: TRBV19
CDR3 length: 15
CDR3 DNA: TGTGCCAGTAGTGCGCAGACAGCCGGTCTCTATGGCTACACCTTC
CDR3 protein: CASSAQTAGLYGYTF

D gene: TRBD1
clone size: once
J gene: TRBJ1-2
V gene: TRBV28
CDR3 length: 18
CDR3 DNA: TGTGCCAGCAGAGGTACGGTCCCTTCGACAGGGGGGAACTATGGCTACACCTTC
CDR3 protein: CASRGTVPSTGGNYGYTF

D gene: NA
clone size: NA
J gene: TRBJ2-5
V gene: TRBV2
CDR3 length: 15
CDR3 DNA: TGTGCCAGCAGGCCGGGCGTAGGGGCGAGGCAGACCCAGTACTTC
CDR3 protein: CASRPGVGARQTQYF

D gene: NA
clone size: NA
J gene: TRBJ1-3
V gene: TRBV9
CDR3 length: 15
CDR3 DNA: TGTGCCAGCAGCGTAGGTGGGGGGTCTGGAAACACCATATATTTT
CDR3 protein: CASSVGGGSGNTIYF

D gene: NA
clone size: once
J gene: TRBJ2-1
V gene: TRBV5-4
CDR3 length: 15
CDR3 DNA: TGTGCCAGCAGCTTGCGGAGGGAGAGGGTCAATGAGCAGTTCTTC
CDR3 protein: CASSLRRERVNEQFF

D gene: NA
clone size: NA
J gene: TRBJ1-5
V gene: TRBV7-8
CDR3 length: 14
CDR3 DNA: TGTGCCAGCAGCTCACCTGAATTCAATCAGCCCCAGCATTTT
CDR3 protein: CASSSPEFNQPQHF

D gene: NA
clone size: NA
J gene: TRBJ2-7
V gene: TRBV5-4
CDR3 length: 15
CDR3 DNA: TGTGCCAGCAGCTTGGGGCCAGGTTTAGCCTACGAGCAGTACTTC
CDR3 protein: CASSLGPGLAYEQYF

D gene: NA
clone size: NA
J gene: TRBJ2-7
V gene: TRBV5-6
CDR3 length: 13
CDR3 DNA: TGTGCCAGCAGCTTGGATGGGGGCTACGAGCAGTACTTC
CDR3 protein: CASSLDGGYEQYF

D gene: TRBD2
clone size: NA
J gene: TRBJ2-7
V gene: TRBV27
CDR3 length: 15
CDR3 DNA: TGTGCCAGCAGTTTAAGGACGGCGGGAGTTAACGAGCAGTACTTC
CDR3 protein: CASSLRTAGVNEQYF

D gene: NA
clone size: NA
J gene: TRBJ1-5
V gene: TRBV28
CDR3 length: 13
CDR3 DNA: TGTGCCAGCAGCAGAGGGGTTAATCAGCCCCAGCATTTT
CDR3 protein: CASSRGVNQPQHF

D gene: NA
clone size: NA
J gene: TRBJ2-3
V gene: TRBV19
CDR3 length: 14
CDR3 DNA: TGTGCCAGTAGTTCCACCCGGGCAGCCGATACGCAGTATTTT
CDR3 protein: CASSSTRAADTQYF

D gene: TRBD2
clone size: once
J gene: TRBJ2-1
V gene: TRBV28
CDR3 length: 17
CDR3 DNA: TGTGCCAGCGAAAACCATAGCGGGAGGAGAGGGTACAATGAGCAGTTCTTC
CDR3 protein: CASENHSGRRGYNEQFF

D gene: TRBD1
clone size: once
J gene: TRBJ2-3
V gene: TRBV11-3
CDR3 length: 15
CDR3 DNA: TGTGCCAGCAGCTCGCCGGGACAGGGGGGAGATACGCAGTATTTT
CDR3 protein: CASSSPGQGGDTQYF

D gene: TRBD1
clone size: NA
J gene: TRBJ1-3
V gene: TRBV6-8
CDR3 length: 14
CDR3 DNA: TGTGCCAGCAGTTGGGGCAGGGGGCGAAACACCATATATTTT
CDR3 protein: CASSWGRGRNTIYF

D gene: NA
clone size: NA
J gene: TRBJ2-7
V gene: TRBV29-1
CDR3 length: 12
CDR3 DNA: TGCAGCGTTAAAGACAGATACTACGAGCAGTACTTC
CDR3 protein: CSVKDRYYEQYF

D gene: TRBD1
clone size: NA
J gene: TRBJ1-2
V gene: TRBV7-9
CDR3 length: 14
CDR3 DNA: TGTGCCAGCACTATACGCAGGGGGCCGGATGGCTACACCTTC
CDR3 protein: CASTIRRGPDGYTF

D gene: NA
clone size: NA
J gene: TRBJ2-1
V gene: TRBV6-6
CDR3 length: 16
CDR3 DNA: TGTGCCAGCAGCCCCTTAAGTGGGAGCCTCTACAATGAGCAGTTCTTC
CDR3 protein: CASSPLSGSLYNEQFF

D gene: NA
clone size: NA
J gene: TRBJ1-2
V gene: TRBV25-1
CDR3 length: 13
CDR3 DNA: TGTGCCAGCGACGGGGACGGGGGGGAAGGCTACACCTTC
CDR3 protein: CASDGDGGEGYTF

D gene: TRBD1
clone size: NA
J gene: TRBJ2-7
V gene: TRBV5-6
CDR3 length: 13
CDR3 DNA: TGTGCCAGCAGCCCGGGACAGGGAAACGAGCAGTACTTC
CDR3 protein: CASSPGQGNEQYF

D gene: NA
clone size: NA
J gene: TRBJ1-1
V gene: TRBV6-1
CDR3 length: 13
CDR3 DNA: TGTGCCAGCCGGAACAGGGACGAAACTGAAGCTTTCTTT
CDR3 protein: CASRNRDETEAFF

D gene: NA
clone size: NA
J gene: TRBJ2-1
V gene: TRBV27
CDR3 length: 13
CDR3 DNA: TGTGCCAGCAGTTTCCACCGGAACAATGAGCAGTTCTTC
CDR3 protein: CASSFHRNNEQFF

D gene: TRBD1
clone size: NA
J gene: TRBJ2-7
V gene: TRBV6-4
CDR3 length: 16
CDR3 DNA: TGTGCCAGCAGTGACTCGGGCCGGGACAGGACCTACGAGCAGTACTTC
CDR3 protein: CASSDSGRDRTYEQYF

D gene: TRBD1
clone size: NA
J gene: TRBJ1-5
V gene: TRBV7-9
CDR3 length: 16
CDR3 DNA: TGTGCCAGCAGCTTAGCGCTAGAAGGGGGCTATCAGCCCCAGCATTTT
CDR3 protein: CASSLALEGGYQPQHF

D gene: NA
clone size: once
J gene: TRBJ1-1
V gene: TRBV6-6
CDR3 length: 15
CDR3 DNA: TGTGCCAGCACCCCCTTGGGGAACCTCAACACTGAAGCTTTCTTT
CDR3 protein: CASTPLGNLNTEAFF

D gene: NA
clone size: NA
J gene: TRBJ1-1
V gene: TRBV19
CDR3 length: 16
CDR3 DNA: TGTGCCAGTACCCCAATAGGAGGACTAATGAACACTGAAGCTTTCTTT
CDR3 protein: CASTPIGGLMNTEAFF

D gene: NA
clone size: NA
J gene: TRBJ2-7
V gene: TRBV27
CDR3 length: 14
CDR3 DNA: TGTGCCAGCAGTTTACCAGGGGTAAATTCCGAGCAGTACTTC
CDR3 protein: CASSLPGVNSEQYF

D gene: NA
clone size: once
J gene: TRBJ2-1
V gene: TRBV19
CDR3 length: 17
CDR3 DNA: TGTGCCAGTAGTATCCTCTCTAACGGCCCAATCTACAATGAGCAGTTCTTC
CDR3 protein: CASSILSNGPIYNEQFF

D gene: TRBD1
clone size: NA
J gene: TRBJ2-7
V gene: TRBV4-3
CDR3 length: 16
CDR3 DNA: TGCGCCAGCAGCCCAAGCAGGACAGGGGCCCTCTACGAGCAGTACTTC
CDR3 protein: CASSPSRTGALYEQYF

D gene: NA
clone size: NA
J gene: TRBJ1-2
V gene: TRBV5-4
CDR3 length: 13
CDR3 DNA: TGTGCCAGCAGCCCGAGAGGGGTATATGGCTACACCTTC
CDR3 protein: CASSPRGVYGYTF

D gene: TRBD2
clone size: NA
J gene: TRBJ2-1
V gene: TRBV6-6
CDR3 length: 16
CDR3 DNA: TGTGCCAGCAGACCGGGACTAGCGGGAACCTACAATGAGCAGTTCTTC
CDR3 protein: CASRPGLAGTYNEQFF

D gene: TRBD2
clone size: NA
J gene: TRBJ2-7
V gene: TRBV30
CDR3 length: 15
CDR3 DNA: TGTGCCTGCCTCGGGCTAGCGGGAATCTCCTACGAGCAGTACTTC
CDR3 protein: CACLGLAGISYEQYF

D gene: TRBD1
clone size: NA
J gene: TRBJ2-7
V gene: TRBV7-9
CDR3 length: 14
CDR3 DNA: TGTGCCAGCAGCGCACGGGACAGGGTCTACGAGCAGTACTTC
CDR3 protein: CASSARDRVYEQYF